The subject of this entry is one TCR beta chain. These data are taken from a study of blood T cell repertoires in COVID-19. Whole-study context: The study drew acute and convalescent COVID-19 samples from the United States, Italy and Spain.

The V end was cut by 2 bases, the J end by 5 bases, with 12 bases between. Germline lookup yields CDR1 SQVTM and CDR2 ANQGSEA. The CDR3 sequence is 14 residues long. Per the original data handling: Using reference gene primer amplification, nucleated cell counts were estimated. Produced via immunoSEQ multiplex PCR; TCRdb's table is partial and in-frame only. The DNA gave D and trimming, while V, J and clone size come from that table. This table holds approximately 230,000 clones, 86% found once. Participants' own reports of clinical history determined their cohort assignment. Source material: PBMCs or T cells enriched from blood (not recorded which). The receptor was isolated from a man aged 35 to 55 who had recovered from COVID-19. The V and J genes are TRBV29-1 and TRBJ1-4; D ambiguous. Here the CDR3 reads CSVEWREGNEKLFF. The CDR3 DNA follows: TGCAGCGTTGAATGGAGGGAGGGAAATGAAAAACTGTTTTTT.